Shown below are 30 T cell receptor beta chains from a single sample sequenced in a study of regulatory T cells in long-lasting Graves disease. iRepertoire HTBI primers and Arm-PCR of CDR3 regions built TCR beta libraries. TCRdb fed the multiplex PCR reads into MiXCR, producing one record per CDR3 protein. The table lists about 470,000 distinct CDR3 sequences, about 15% of them singletons. Stated time point: newly diagnosed GD, antithyroid drugs for less than 3 months. Isolated PBMC RNA provided the starting material for the TCR library. This sample also appeared in a second study, on T cells in Graves' hyperthyroidism and ophthalmopathy.

The input for sequencing was peripheral blood mononuclear cells (PBMCs), taken at new diagnosis, from a patient treated with antithyroid drugs. Receptor source: a woman in her thirties with Graves disease.

This clonotype was picked up a small number of times. The V gene is TRBV27, the J gene TRBJ2-7; possible D gene TRBD2, 5 bases. The V end lost 7 bases, the J end lost 2 bases, and 18 bases lay between the germline ends. The germline V gene has CDR1 MNHEY and CDR2 SMNVEV (reference sequence). This CDR3 region has 15 residues. CDR3 residues: CASKSGPGGTYEQYF. The DNA of the CDR3 is TGTGCCAGCAAAAGCGGCCCAGGCGGAACCTACGAGCAGTACTTC.

This clonotype was counted only a few times. The rearrangement links TRBV15 to TRBJ1-2; D not resolved. Trimming shortened V by 3 bases and J by 6 bases, and 8 bases separated the two germline ends. Germline V lookup: CDR1 LNHNV, CDR2 YYDKDF (reference sequence). The CDR3 runs 12 residues. This CDR3 is CATSRGGDGYTF. The CDR3, as DNA: TGTGCCACCAGCAGGGGTGGGGATGGCTACACCTTC.

This chain joins TRBV7-6 and TRBJ2-1; D is perhaps TRBD2 (5 bases). Trimming left V 1 base short and J 5 bases short, with 12 bases between. Germline V gene sequence: CDR1 SGHVS, CDR2 FNYEAQ. The CDR3 extends over 15 amino acids. CDR3 sequence: CASSLGQLANNEQFF. The CDR3, as DNA: TGTGCCAGCAGCTTAGGTCAGCTAGCAAACAATGAGCAGTTCTTC.

The V and J genes are TRBV25-1 and TRBJ2-3; TRBD1 might be the D (5 bases). This CDR3 spans 15 amino acids. Germline V CDR1 and CDR2: MGHDK, SYGVNS. The V and J ends lost 6 bases and 4 bases respectively, with 17 bases between them. CDR3 bases: TGTGCCAGCAGCCAGCCGTCCAAAGGGGCAGATACGCAGTATTTT. Its translation: CASSQPSKGADTQYF.

CDR3 nucleotide sequence: TGTGCCAGCAGGTCTCTAGCGGTAGGGGAGCTGTTTTTT. Translated: CASRSLAVGELFF. J is TRBJ2-2 and V is TRBV12-3 or TRBV12-4; 7 bases are a match to TRBD2. There are 13 residues in the CDR3. Trimming removed 6 bases from V and 8 bases from J; junction bases left unmatched: 6.

In its sample, this clonotype was seen a few times. The V call is TRBV28, the J call TRBJ2-7; unclear D gene. The germline V gene encodes CDR1 MDHEN and CDR2 SYDVKM. V was clipped by 5 bases and J by 3 bases, with 14 bases between them. The CDR3 extends over 14 amino acids. CDR3 sequence (DNA): TGTGCCAGCAGTGAAATTACTACCCTCTACGAGCAGTACTTC. It translates to CASSEITTLYEQYF.

This clonotype has a count of ten or more. J is TRBJ1-2 and V is TRBV30; 8 bases are shared with TRBD1. Unmatched junction bases numbered 10, after V lost 0 bases and J lost 7 bases. Germline V gives CDR1 GTSNPN, CDR2 SVGIG (reference sequence). This CDR3 is built from 15 residues. As DNA, the CDR3 is TGTGCCTGGAGTGTAAGGGGACAGGTTCCAGGTGGCTACACCTTC. It codes for CAWSVRGQVPGGYTF.

This chain uses TRBV6-2 or TRBV6-3 with TRBJ1-3; 8 positions agree with TRBD1. The V gene end was trimmed by 5 bases and the J gene end by 2 bases; junction bases not matched to a gene: 2. The CDR3 is 14 amino acids. CDR1 and CDR2 (germline): MNHEY, SVGEGT. This chain's CDR3 is CASSRQGTGNTIYF. CDR3 nucleotide sequence: TGTGCCAGCAGTCGACAGGGGACTGGAAACACCATATATTTT.

The gene calls are TRBV3-1 and TRBJ2-7, with TRBD1 matching 7 bases. The CDR3 sequence is 16 residues long. CDR1 is LGHDT and CDR2 is YNNKEL in the germline V gene (reference sequence). Germline trimming cut 4 bases from V and 2 bases from J; bases unmatched to any gene: 11. Written as DNA, the CDR3 is TGTGCCAGCAGCCCCTACCCCGGGACAGCGGCCTACGAGCAGTACTTC. Protein product: CASSPYPGTAAYEQYF.

This clonotype was detected only a few times. J is TRBJ1-5 and V is TRBV28; D remains unclear. This CDR3 is 17 amino acids long. Per germline, CDR1 MDHEN and CDR2 SYDVKM. Trimming removed 3 bases from V and 0 bases from J, with 15 bases in between. The CDR3 protein is CASSFPRYPYSNQPQHF. The CDR3 DNA reads as TGTGCCAGCAGTTTCCCCCGCTACCCTTATAGCAATCAGCCCCAGCATTTT. Drawing the rest from reference TRBV28 and TRBJ1-5, the complete variable domain is DVKVTQSSRYLVKRTGEKVFLECVQDMDHENMFWYRQDPGLGLRLIYFSYDVKMKEKGDIPEGYSVSREKKERFSLILESASTNQTSMYLCASSFPRYPYSNQPQHFGDGTRLSIL.

Many counts were recorded for this clonotype. CDR3 in DNA: TGTGCCAGCAGCCATCGAGGGGGCGGTGATACGCAGTATTTT. This translates into CASSHRGGGDTQYF. The chain combines TRBV3-1 with TRBJ2-3; 7 bases line up with TRBD1. The V and J ends lost 3 bases and 6 bases, in that order; junction bases with no gene match: 6. The CDR3 is made up of 14 amino acids. Germline loops: CDR1 LGHDT, CDR2 YNNKEL (reference sequence).

V and J are TRBV7-9 and TRBJ1-1; TRBD1 is a possible D gene (5 bases). This CDR3 spans 13 amino acids. CDR1 is SEHNR and CDR2 is FQNEAQ in the germline V gene (reference sequence). Deletions cut 8 bases from V and 1 base from J, with 11 bases between. The CDR3 sequence is CASLDRRNTEAFF. CDR3 nucleotide sequence: TGTGCCAGCCTCGACAGAAGGAACACTGAAGCTTTCTTT.

As to this clonotype: Given a much more abundant clone one base away, this may be a read error. V is TRBV12-3 or TRBV12-4 and J is TRBJ2-7, with a possible D match to TRBD2 (6 bases). The CDR3 spans 16 residues. The CDR3 loop reads CATSDVTGTGANEQYF. CDR3 bases: TGTGCCACCAGTGATGTTACCGGGACTGGGGCCAATGAGCAGTACTTC.

This clonotype has at least ten counts. This chain uses TRBV28 with TRBJ2-3; 14 bases map to TRBD2. Per germline, CDR1 MDHEN and CDR2 SYDVKM. Losses at the gene ends were 4 bases for V and 1 base for J; bases not matched to a gene: 10. CDR3 length equals 19 residues. CDR3 amino acids: CASSSLAGTSGSGTDTQYF. CDR3 sequence (DNA): TGTGCCAGCAGTTCCCTCGCCGGGACTAGCGGGAGTGGCACAGATACGCAGTATTTT.

This chain joins TRBV30 and TRBJ1-5; D is possibly TRBD1 (5 bases). Germline CDR1 GTSNPN, CDR2 SVGIG (reference sequence). The CDR3 has 20 residues. V was pared by 1 base and J by 0 bases, with 25 bases between. As DNA, the CDR3 is TGTGCCTGGAGTGCTGTTTTGTCTCGTTGGGGCGGAGATAGCAATCAGCCCCAGCATTTT. Translating it yields CAWSAVLSRWGGDSNQPQHF.

J is TRBJ2-1 and V is TRBV27; 7 nucleotides align to TRBD2. Germline trimming cut 3 bases from V and 10 bases from J; bases unmatched to any gene: 9. CDR1 is MNHEY, CDR2 SMNVEV, per germline (reference sequence). The CDR3 is 14 residues long. The CDR3 here is CASSLAGVSYEQFF. CDR3 bases: TGTGCCAGCAGTTTGGCGGGAGTCTCCTACGAGCAGTTCTTC.

This clonotype came up many times. The V and J genes are TRBV18 and TRBJ2-5; possibly TRBD2 for D (6 bases). The ends were cut back, 2 bases at V and 1 base at J, with 14 bases in the middle. CDR1 and CDR2 from the germline V gene are KGHSH and LQKENI. CDR3 size: 16 residues. In DNA form, the CDR3 reads TGTGCCAGCTCACCATGGCAGGGAGGTTCCCAAGAGACCCAGTACTTC. Translated: CASSPWQGGSQETQYF.

The chain uses TRBV20-1 and TRBJ2-2; 14 positions agree with TRBD2. The V segment lost 4 bases and the J segment 5 bases; nucleotides outside the gene matches: 3. This CDR3 is 15 amino acids long. Germline values: CDR1 DFQATT, CDR2 SNEGSKA (reference sequence). The DNA of the CDR3 is TGCAGTGCTACGACTAGCGGGAGGGCAACCGGGGAGCTGTTTTTT. Encoded protein: CSATTSGRATGELFF.

There are many counts of this clonotype. In nucleotides, the CDR3 is TGTGCCAGCGGAGGGGGTATCGGGGTCGAGCAGTACTTC. This translates into CASGGGIGVEQYF. The chain combines TRBV2 with TRBJ2-7; D tentatively fits TRBD1 or TRBD2 (6 bases each). Germline CDR1 SNHLY, CDR2 FYNNEI. The CDR3 covers 13 residues. The V end lost 8 bases, the J end lost 6 bases, and 17 bases lay between the germline ends.

The count of this clonotype is one. This sequence may be a read error, since a much larger clone differs from it by one base. V and J are TRBV11-1 and TRBJ2-7, with D possibly called TRBD1 or TRBD2 (6 bases each). The CDR3 totals 16 residues. The V end was cut by 5 bases, the J end by 7 bases, with 24 bases between. Germline loops: CDR1 SGHAT, CDR2 FQDESV (reference sequence). In DNA form, the CDR3 reads TGTGCCAGCAGCCTTCGGACTTTTTTGGGGGGCAATGAGCAGTACTTC. Its translation is CASSLRTFLGGNEQYF.

The chain employs TRBV6-1 and TRBJ2-1, with TRBD2 matching 8 bases. In germline, CDR1 is MNHNS, CDR2 SASEGT. Trimming took 4 bases from V and 4 from J; bases not matched to a gene: 9. The CDR3 is made up of 16 amino acids. Written as DNA, the CDR3 is TGTGCCAGCAGTGGAGCAGCGGGAGCCTCTTACAATGAGCAGTTCTTC. Its protein is CASSGAAGASYNEQFF.

This clonotype occurred many times. The V and J genes are TRBV30 and TRBJ1-2; D gene uncertain. Between the trimmed V and J ends, which lost 0 bases and 8 bases, there was a span of 10 bases. Germline CDR1 reads GTSNPN; CDR2 reads SVGIG (reference sequence). The CDR3 has 12 residues. The CDR3 loop reads CAWSVPDRGYTF. CDR3 DNA: TGTGCCTGGAGTGTACCTGACCGCGGCTACACCTTC.

V is TRBV10-3 and J is TRBJ2-3; D is unresolved. The CDR3 spans 11 residues. CDR1 and CDR2 (germline): ENHRY, SYGVKD. V was shortened by 8 bases and J by 5 bases, with 8 bases between the two germline ends. CDR3: CAILGKDTQYF. CDR3 coding DNA: TGTGCCATCCTGGGGAAAGATACGCAGTATTTT.

This clonotype was seen a few times. This rearrangement joins TRBV9 to TRBJ2-5; TRBD1 agrees at 7 bases. The ends lost 4 bases at V and 7 bases at J; junction bases unmatched: 19. The CDR3 spans 17 residues. The germline V gene encodes CDR1 SGDLS and CDR2 YYNGEE. CDR3 DNA sequence: TGTGCCAGCAGCTCCAAAGCCCAAACAGGGGCTGGGGGGACCCAGTACTTC. Translating it yields CASSSKAQTGAGGTQYF. The whole variable domain, remainder taken from reference TRBV9 and TRBJ2-5, is DSGVTQTPKHLITATGQRVTLRCSPRSGDLSVYWYQQSLDQGLQFLIQYYNGEERAKGNILERFSAQQFPDLHSELNLSSLELGDSALYFCASSSKAQTGAGGTQYFGPGTRLLVL.

This clonotype has at least ten counts. The J gene is TRBJ2-7, the V gene TRBV20-1, with D uncertain. V was shortened by 3 bases and J by 2 bases, with 17 bases between the two germline ends. The CDR3 consists of 15 residues. Looked up from germline, CDR1 is DFQATT and CDR2 is SNEGSKA (reference sequence). CDR3 sequence reads: CSARKDGVTAYEQYF. CDR3 in DNA: TGCAGTGCTAGGAAGGATGGGGTCACGGCCTACGAGCAGTACTTC.

This clonotype showed up just a few times. The chain recombines TRBV2 with TRBJ2-2, with D maybe TRBD2 (6 bases). This CDR3 has 15 residues. Germline-derived CDR1 and CDR2 are SNHLY and FYNNEI. The V end lost 3 bases, the J end lost 8 bases, and 16 bases lay between the germline ends. CDR3: CASSERTTSLGELFF. The CDR3 bases are TGTGCCAGCAGTGAGAGGACTACCTCCTTGGGGGAGCTGTTTTTT.

This chain connects TRBV9 to TRBJ1-5, with 9 bases lining up with TRBD1. With 7 bases clipped from V and 7 bases from J, the junction kept 21 bases outside the gene matches. The CDR3 contains 18 residues. CDR1 SGDLS and CDR2 YYNGEE come from the germline V gene. The DNA for the CDR3 is TGTGCCAGCCCACAGAACAGGGGGCGGAATAGTTTGGCCCAGCCCCAGCATTTT. Residues: CASPQNRGRNSLAQPQHF.

The chain recombines TRBV20-1 with TRBJ1-2; D is possibly TRBD1 (6 bases). Germline CDR1 reads DFQATT; CDR2 reads SNEGSKA (reference sequence). CDR3 size: 15 residues. Trimming pared 8 bases from V and 6 bases from J, leaving 25 bases between. The CDR3 coding sequence is TGCAGTACACCCCCAACCCAGGGGTTTATCCATGGCTACACCTTC. The encoded protein is CSTPPTQGFIHGYTF.

This clonotype was seen ten or more times. This chain connects TRBV5-1 to TRBJ1-4, with 7 bases identical to TRBD1. J was trimmed by 0 bases and V by 0 bases; bases with no gene match: 5. Germline V gives CDR1 SGHRS, CDR2 YFSETQ. CDR3 size: 17 residues. The CDR3 nucleotides are TGCGCCAGCAGCTTGGGACAGGGTAGCGCAACTAATGAAAAACTGTTTTTT. Protein sequence: CASSLGQGSATNEKLFF.

There are a few counts of this clonotype. CDR3 amino acids: CASSHADRGPSVWYF. The CDR3 DNA reads as TGTGCCAGCAGCCACGCGGACAGGGGGCCTTCGGTTTGGTACTTC. The chain carries TRBV3-1 and TRBJ2-7, with 11 nucleotides matching TRBD1. Germline trimming cut 3 bases from V and 12 bases from J; bases unmatched to any gene: 13. CDR1 LGHDT and CDR2 YNNKEL come from the germline V gene (reference sequence). The CDR3 consists of 15 residues.